The entry below gives a single T cell receptor (beta chain) sequence along with its context. Its antigen target is currently unknown. No base qualities exist here, and no much larger clone lies one base off it. The cohort was made up of 666 healthy bone marrow donors. At the time of sampling, every cohort member was nominally healthy, though immune exposures that went unrecorded were likely present. The donor was CMV seropositive and belonged to the group of 250 to 350 seropositive cohort members. A peripheral blood sample was provided by each donor, and peripheral blood mononuclear cells were used for TCR beta sequencing. Genomic DNA was extracted from the blood cell samples with the Qiagen DNeasy Blood Extraction Kit. This entry comes from a study of cytomegalovirus exposure and HLA in healthy donors (dated by TCRdb to about 2017). Regarding the complete study: In an earlier analysis of under 600 of the donors, 276 Gb of sequence data and 117 million unique TCR beta sequences from about 190 million T cells were reported. An early release covering around 630 HLA-typed donors comprised approximately 290 gigabases of sequencing data and approximately 80 million unique TCR sequences. The genetic ancestry cluster associated with self-reported Caucasian donors included about 84% of the approximately 410 genotyped donors. The study aimed to test whether cataloging public T cell receptors could reveal signatures of past pathogen exposure. The study used immunosequencing to profile the T cell repertoires of approximately 650 subjects and linked those repertoires to cytomegalovirus serostatus. A separate validation cohort of roughly 110 different subjects was used in addition to the roughly 700-subject first cohort. The study combined high-throughput TCR immunosequencing, statistical association of individual TCRs with disease status, and machine learning to predict cytomegalovirus infection status. To study patterns of TCR occurrence, a later analysis re-analyzed previously published TCR beta repertoires from hundreds of donors and added high-resolution HLA genotyping. In the later analysis, no new phenotypic data were used to find candidate immune exposures; instead, reliance was placed on TCR beta sequences and their occurrence across donors. An earlier analysis of 587 of the donors applied high-throughput TCR beta sequencing to assess whether each TCR beta V gene segment acted as functional or pseudogenic. Donor age, sex, ethnicity and CMV serostatus were compiled alongside the repertoire data. A later genetic analysis used genome-wide SNP genotypes for about 60% of the 666 donors, treating that subset as a discovery cohort. All discovery cohort repertoires had been generated using a single sequencing platform. Class I and class II HLA loci were covered by the typing at four-digit resolution. The number of donors typed differed by locus, with roughly 629-640 for A, B, C, DRB1 and DQB1, around 520 for DQA1, about 610 for DPA1, and roughly 450 for DPB1. Roughly five DR-DQ haplotypes were handled as single units for association and clustering because linkage in the cohort was strong. Among approximately 370 genotyped donors of the cohort, an average of around 220,000 unique TCR beta nucleotide sequences was sequenced per donor, of which about 19% were non-productive. Study-wide findings and limitations: V-gene and J-gene trimming of TCR beta chains was associated with a missense DCLRE1C variant in a later genetic analysis, and the association was replicated in an independent cohort. Cytomegalovirus status was reported to be diagnosed by the classifier with high specificity and sensitivity in both the original and validation cohorts. The study gave a list of about 160 TCR beta chains associated with cytomegalovirus. Immune exposure information for the cohort was limited to CMV serostatus. In vitro tests confirmed that a few of the cytomegalovirus-associated TCR beta chains recognize cytomegalovirus antigens. Sequencing depth was assumed to be roughly uniform across donors in the presence/absence analyses, though that assumption may not hold. The earlier analysis of a few hundred of the donors excluded 15 to 20 rarely observed V segments, including chromosome 9 orphons, because counts were too low. In a later analysis, TCR association rates were found to vary across HLA loci, with the most associated TCRs seen for DRB1 alleles and the fewest for HLA-C alleles. A further reported finding was that TCR beta sequences accurately predicted the HLA-A and HLA-B alleles for most subjects in the first cohort. A later analysis associated about 17,000 TCR beta sequences with specific HLA alleles at a false discovery rate of 0.05. According to a later analysis, most CMV-associated TCR beta chains appeared to be HLA-restricted, and the HLA associations seemed to be driven largely by CMV exposure. Assigning TCR associations to individual alleles was difficult when HLA alleles, especially DR and DQ, strongly co-occurred. According to the authors, the approach could potentially be generalized to other disease states and immunological phenotypes. According to a later analysis, parvovirus B19, influenza, CMV and Epstein-Barr virus appeared linked to several top co-occurrence clusters. An earlier analysis of some 590 of the donors showed that most TCR beta V segments appeared in productive rearrangements either about 90% or about 30% of the time, which broadly matched IMGT annotations. A group of highly shared sequence variants was considered likely to be a technical artifact of the sequencing pipeline. In this cohort, only TCR beta chains were sequenced, and detectable features were limited by the absence of alpha or paired-chain data. Compared with the roughly 700-donor mean, donors in an Asian-associated ancestry cluster had fewer N-insertions in productive TCRs, according to a later genetic analysis. Because HLA typing was unavailable for some donors at each locus, only the typed subset was used in association tests. In a later analysis, HLA-associated TCR beta chains showed more clonal expansion and lower generation probabilities than non-associated chains that were equally common. Correlated functional status among segregating V segments might be attributable to linkage disequilibrium, but an unknown experimental factor could not be ruled out. The 87-base-pair reads could not distinguish some IMGT-functional V segments, including TRBV6-2 and TRBV6-3, so those segments were excluded. Across donors, most TCR sequences were observed very rarely, whereas some public TCRs were present in many individuals.

The CDR3, from cysteine to phenylalanine, totals 13 residues. CDR3 DNA is the only sequence kept; it has 39 bases, read in frame from the first base. Taken from the germline V gene, the CDR1 and CDR2 loops are MNHEY and SVGAGI. The junction carries 10 bases between V and J, which are trimmed by 6 bases and 2 bases respectively. The library came from the immunoSEQ multiplex PCR assay. A mixture of 60 forward primers for TCR Vbeta segments and 13 reverse primers for TCR Jbeta segments was used in the multiplex PCR. The CDR3 region of rearranged TCR beta genes was amplified from genomic DNA by a multiplex PCR assay. Amplified TCR beta libraries were sequenced as 87-base-pair reads on the Illumina HiSeq System. Under the source paper's analysis protocol: A later analysis counted approximately 76 million unique TCR beta chains across the approximately 700 repertoires, and 9.5 million to 11 million of these chains were shared by at least two donors. Raw reads were error-corrected and collapsed into unique sequences with a nearest-neighbor algorithm that merged closely related sequences to remove PCR and sequencing errors. Alignment of CDR3 sequences to IMGT reference sequences was used to assign V, D and J gene segments. Each retained sequence needed at least a six-nucleotide match to both a V gene segment and a J gene segment. A rearrangement was called productive if the CDR3 had no stop codons and remained in frame with V and J, and every other rearrangement was called non-productive. Following IMGT convention, CDR3 was defined as the stretch from the second conserved V-encoded cysteine to the conserved J-encoded phenylalanine. In an earlier analysis of around 640 of the donors, sequences lacking an unambiguous match to a single V gene segment were excluded. An earlier analysis of 450 to 650 of the donors called V segments functional above 56.7% productive rearrangements and segregating when the between-donor standard deviation exceeded 5%. A statistical classification framework was developed to diagnose cytomegalovirus status using the catalog of TCR beta chain sequences. In a later analysis, V and J genes were assigned by comparing TCR nucleotide sequences against IMGT/GENE-DB human TR gene sequences. In a later analysis, CDR3 sequences and most-parsimonious VDJ recombination scenarios were assigned using the TCRdist pipeline. In a later analysis, every TCR beta chain was defined by the combination of its CDR3 amino acid sequence and its V-gene family, and reads without a unique V-gene family were dropped. A later analysis removed roughly 590 highly shared, low-generation-probability nucleotide sequences to deal with suspected cross-contamination and a sequencing artifact. In a later analysis, a clonal expansion index for each public chain was calculated from normalized within-repertoire ranks of inferred template counts. In a later analysis, generation probabilities were computed using a VDJ recombination model fitted to out-of-frame rearrangements, and the results were checked against IGoR. Hypergeometric tests were used in a later analysis to score TCR-TCR, TCR-HLA and TCR-CMV co-occurrence, with a repertoire-size bias correction applied to the TCR pairs. False discovery rates were estimated in a later analysis by permuting HLA or CMV assignments 20 times. In a later analysis, co-occurring TCRs were grouped using DBSCAN, and TCRdist sequence similarity was added for clustering within HLA-allele-positive subsets. Repertoires with fewer than 30,000 or more than 120,000 public chains were left out of co-occurrence clustering, as were five repertoires with anomalous nucleotide sharing. TCRdb limited this immuneACCESS table to in-frame rearrangements with V and J called. A share of clones is missing; checked studies link under half to unresolved V genes, and the rest is unexplained. Clone size and the V and J calls come from that table; the DNA yielded D and trimming. The sample data list approximately 170,000 clones, and roughly 79% of these were observed just once. The top ten hold roughly 7% of the sample.

What was sequenced was PBMCs. This TCR derives from a woman aged 40-49 years in good health and CMV-seropositive. The chain links TRBV6-5 with TRBJ1-1; a confident D gene designation cannot be given. At the DNA level, the sequence is TGTGCCAGCAGCCCCCCACAAAACACTGAAGCTTTCTTT. Translated, it reads CASSPPQNTEAFF.